This T cell receptor beta chain was profiled in a study of blood T cell repertoires in COVID-19. Only in-frame clones appear in the TCRdb table, and some are missing; sequencing was by immunoSEQ multiplex PCR. The sample contains about 150,000 clones, roughly nine tenths of which appear only once. Germline CDR1 and CDR2: MDHEN and SYDVKM. Trimming shortened V by 6 bases and J by 4 bases, and 18 bases separated the two germline ends. The CDR3 sequence is 15 residues long. The chain is built from TRBV28 and TRBJ1-2; a weak D match, TRBD1 (5 bases). The sequencing sample was made of peripheral blood. The source of this sequence is a woman in her sixties or seventies with acute or convalescent COVID-19. The CDR3 loop is CASRSTGVGGYGYTF. The CDR3 nucleotides are TGTGCCAGCAGATCTACAGGTGTGGGAGGCTATGGCTACACCTTC.